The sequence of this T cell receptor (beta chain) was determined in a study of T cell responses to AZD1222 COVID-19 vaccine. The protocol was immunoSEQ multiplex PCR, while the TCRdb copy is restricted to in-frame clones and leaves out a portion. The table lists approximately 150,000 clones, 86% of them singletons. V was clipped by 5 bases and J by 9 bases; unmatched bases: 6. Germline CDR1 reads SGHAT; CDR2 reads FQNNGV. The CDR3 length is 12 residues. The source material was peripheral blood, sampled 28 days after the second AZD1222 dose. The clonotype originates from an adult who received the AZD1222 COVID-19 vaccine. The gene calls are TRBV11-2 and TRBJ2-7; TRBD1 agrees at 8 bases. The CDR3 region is CASSPGQGPQYF. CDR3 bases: TGTGCCAGCAGCCCCGGACAGGGTCCGCAGTACTTC. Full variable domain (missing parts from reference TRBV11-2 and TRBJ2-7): EAGVAQSPRYKIIEKRQSVAFWCNPISGHATLYWYQQILGQGPKLLIQFQNNGVVDDSQLPKDRFSAERLKGVDSTLKIQPAKLEDSAVYLCASSPGQGPQYFGPGTRLTVT.